Presented here are 5 T cell receptor beta chains from one specimen sequenced in a study of beta chain features in type 1 diabetes. The sequenced template was cDNA made from the entire isolated RNA. Here immunoSEQ multiplex PCR was the method, and the copy in TCRdb shows in-frame clones only, minus some. The data contain roughly 610,000 clones, 15% to 18% of them singletons. What was sequenced was naive CD4+ T cells from blood. Receptors originate from a man aged 18 to 30 in good health.

This clone has more than one count but fewer than ten. The V and J genes are TRBV19 and TRBJ2-5, with TRBD1 matching 11 bases. The junction had 1 base not matched to a gene; V was cut back by 0 bases and J by 4 bases. The germline V gene has CDR1 LNHDA and CDR2 SQIVND (reference sequence). This CDR3 is built from 15 residues. CDR3 DNA sequence: TGTGCCAGTAGTATAGAGGACAGGGGGCGAGAGACCCAGTACTTC. Its protein product is CASSIEDRGRETQYF.

This rearrangement joins TRBV4-2 to TRBJ1-3, with D perhaps matching TRBD1 (5 bases). V was pared by 1 base and J by 0 bases, with 22 bases between. The CDR3 extends over 20 amino acids. CDR1 is LGHNA, CDR2 YNFKEQ, per germline. The CDR3 sequence: CASSQAIGDGRKSSGNTIYF. Written as DNA, the CDR3 is TGTGCCAGCAGCCAAGCTATAGGGGACGGACGGAAGAGCTCTGGAAACACCATATATTTT.

This clone was detected only a few times. The chain couples TRBV28 to TRBJ1-6, with a possible D match to TRBD1 (5 bases). Germline V lookup: CDR1 MDHEN, CDR2 SYDVKM. V was pared by 7 bases and J by 7 bases, with 14 bases between. This CDR3 comprises 14 residues. CDR3 in DNA: TGTGCCAGCACCTTGGGAGGGGTGAATTCACCCCTCCACTTT. Translated: CASTLGGVNSPLHF.

This clone was recorded a few times. The chain has TRBV5-6 and TRBJ2-1, with a weak D call TRBD1 (5 bases). Germline values: CDR1 SGHDT, CDR2 YYEEEE. The V gene lost 0 bases and the J gene lost 8 bases, with 12 bases spanning the gap. CDR3 length: 14 amino acids. The CDR3 reads CASSLVSPGHEQFF. DNA of the CDR3: TGTGCCAGCAGCTTGGTTTCTCCAGGGCATGAGCAGTTCTTC.

The rearrangement uses TRBV28 and TRBJ2-6, with D possibly TRBD1 on 6 matching bases. This CDR3 has 16 amino acids. V lost 7 bases, J lost 0 bases, and 13 bases lay in between. Germline assignment: CDR1 MDHEN and CDR2 SYDVKM. The CDR3 DNA follows: TGTGCCAGCACCCTGGGGGCCAACTCTGGGGCCAACGTCCTGACTTTC. It is translated as CASTLGANSGANVLTF.